This T cell receptor (beta chain) was sequenced in a study of blood T cell repertoires in COVID-19. Participants, about 18 to 90 years old, spanned 25 or so US areas. Cohorts were assigned according to the clinical history that participants reported. All recovered Cohort 3 donors got two negative PCRs, got clearance, or saw symptom resolution. Libraries were prepared by immunoSEQ multiplex PCR; TCRdb keeps only in-frame clonotypes and omits some of them. Altogether about 400,000 clones are present, roughly 86% being singletons, with the ten largest covering 1.7%. On this clone: The same CDR3 is also encoded by other DNA sequences in this sample.

V was clipped by 3 bases and J by 0 bases, with 11 bases between them. The CDR3 is 15 residues long. The germline V gene has CDR1 MGHRA and CDR2 YSYEKL. This TCR derives from a woman aged 30 to 39 who had recovered from COVID-19. The sequenced sample was PBMCs or T cells enriched from blood (not recorded which). The rearrangement links TRBV4-1 to TRBJ1-1, with D maybe TRBD1 (6 bases). CDR3 nucleotides: TGCGCCAGCAGCCATTCCCAGGGGTTGAACACTGAAGCTTTCTTT. It yields the protein CASSHSQGLNTEAFF.